This T cell receptor (beta chain) was profiled in a study of cytomegalovirus exposure and HLA in healthy donors. Study-level findings and limits: Prediction of most subjects' HLA-A and HLA-B alleles by TCR beta sequences was reportedly accurate.

This clone occurred a few times. Its antigen is not identified. This CDR3 is built from 18 residues. Germline V gene lookup returns CDR1 LGHNA and CDR2 YNFKEQ. J gave up 2 bases and V 0 bases, and 8 bases lay outside the gene matches. Use of 60 Vbeta and 13 Jbeta primers characterized the PCR. Study processing details: Around 83 million unique TCR beta chains, roughly 11 million shared, were counted in a later analysis. Assay used: immunoSEQ multiplex PCR; TCRdb lists only in-frame clones, some missing. V and J calls and clone size come straight from that table; D and trimming were deduced from the DNA. The sample consists of about 150,000 clones, about four fifths of them appearing once.

This sequence was found in a man aged 25-45 years in good health and CMV-seropositive. The rearrangement links TRBV4-2 to TRBJ1-3; 9 nucleotides align to TRBD1. Source material: PBMCs. The CDR3 DNA follows: TGTGCCAGCAGCCAAGAAACAGGGGGCGCTGGGACTGGAAACACCATATATTTT. Protein product: CASSQETGGAGTGNTIYF.